This T cell receptor (beta chain) appears in the sequencing data of a study of T cells in Graves' hyperthyroidism and ophthalmopathy. Amplified regions were TCR beta CDR3 sequences from RNA transcripts. The TCR CDR3 was amplified in a first-round RT-PCR using the HTBI primer set. One entry per CDR3 protein, called by TCRdb with MiXCR from the multiplex PCR reads. The sample shows fewer than 450,000 distinct CDR3 sequences, about 15% of them seen only once. Fresh peripheral blood, more than 9 ml, yielded the PBMCs. The CDR3 runs to 13 residues. V was pared by 6 bases and J by 6 bases, with 14 bases between. CDR1 SQVTM and CDR2 ANQGSEA come from the germline V gene.

The chain uses TRBV29-1 and TRBJ2-2; perhaps TRBD2 as D (6 bases). The origin of this receptor is a woman between 25 and 40 years old with Graves' hyperthyroidism that later progressed to Graves' ophthalmopathy. Material for sequencing was blood. This CDR3 is CSVSPGGPGELFF. CDR3 DNA: TGCAGCGTATCCCCCGGAGGGCCCGGGGAGCTGTTTTTT.